This entry lists 3 T cell receptor beta chains sequenced from one sample in a study of cytomegalovirus exposure and HLA in healthy donors. PCR employed 60 Vbeta and 13 Jbeta primers. Sequencing was performed with immunoSEQ multiplex PCR; in TCRdb, only in-frame clones are kept and a portion is missing. Of roughly 84,000 clones in the sample, around 79% were seen once. Sequencing was carried out using PBMCs. Receptor source: a human donor in good health.

This rearrangement joins TRBV14 to TRBJ2-3, with 9 bases aligning to TRBD2. There are 16 residues in the CDR3. Germline V CDR1 and CDR2: SGHDN, FVKESK. Losses at the gene ends were 0 bases for V and 6 bases for J; bases not matched to a gene: 7. The DNA of the CDR3 is TGTGCCAGCAGCCAAGACCTCCTAGCGGGGATGGATACGCAGTATTTT. Translating gives CASSQDLLAGMDTQYF.

This clone was seen once. This chain joins TRBV15 and TRBJ1-5, with D possibly TRBD1 on 5 matching bases. The CDR3 contains 15 residues. Germline lookup yields CDR1 LNHNV and CDR2 YYDKDF (reference sequence). The germline V and J ends were trimmed by 0 bases and 7 bases, with 13 bases remaining between them. CDR3 in DNA: TGTGCCACCAGCAGAGATTGGGGGGGTTCGCAGCCCCAGCATTTT. As protein: CATSRDWGGSQPQHF.

The CDR3 reads CASGLILAGGGADTQYF. The CDR3 DNA is TGTGCTAGTGGTTTGATTCTAGCGGGGGGTGGGGCGGATACGCAGTATTTT. The chain employs TRBV12-5 and TRBJ2-3; 11 nucleotides agree with TRBD2. The V and J ends lost 2 bases and 6 bases, in that order; junction bases with no gene match: 10. This CDR3 region has 17 residues. CDR1 and CDR2 (germline): LGHNT, FRNRAP.